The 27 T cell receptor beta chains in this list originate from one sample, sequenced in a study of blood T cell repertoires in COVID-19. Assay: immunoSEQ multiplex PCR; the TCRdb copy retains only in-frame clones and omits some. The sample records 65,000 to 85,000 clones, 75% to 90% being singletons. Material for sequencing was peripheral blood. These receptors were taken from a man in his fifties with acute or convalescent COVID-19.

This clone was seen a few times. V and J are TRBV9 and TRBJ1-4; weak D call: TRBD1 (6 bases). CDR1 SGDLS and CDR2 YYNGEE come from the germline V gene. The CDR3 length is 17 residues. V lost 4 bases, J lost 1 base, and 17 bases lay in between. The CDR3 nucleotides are TGTGCCAGCAGCCCAAGCCCCGGGGGGCGAACTAATGAAAAACTGTTTTTT. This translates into CASSPSPGGRTNEKLFF.

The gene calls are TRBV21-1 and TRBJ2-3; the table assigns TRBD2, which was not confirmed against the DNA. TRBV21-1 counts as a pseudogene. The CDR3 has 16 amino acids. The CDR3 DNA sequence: TGTGCCAGCAGCAAAGACCCAGCGGGAGGGTCAGATACGCAGTATTTT. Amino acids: CASSKDPAGGSDTQYF.

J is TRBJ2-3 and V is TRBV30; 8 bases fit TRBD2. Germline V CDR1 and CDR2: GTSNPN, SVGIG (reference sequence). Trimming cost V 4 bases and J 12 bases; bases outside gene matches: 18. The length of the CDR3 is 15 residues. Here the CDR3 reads CAWITAGEGGFPQYF. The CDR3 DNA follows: TGTGCCTGGATCACAGCGGGAGAGGGGGGGTTTCCACAGTATTTT.

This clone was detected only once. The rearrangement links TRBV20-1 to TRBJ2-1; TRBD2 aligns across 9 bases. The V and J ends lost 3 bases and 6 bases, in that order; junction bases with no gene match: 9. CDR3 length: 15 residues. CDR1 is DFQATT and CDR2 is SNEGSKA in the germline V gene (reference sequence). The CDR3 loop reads CSASRSAGGFNEQFF. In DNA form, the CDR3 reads TGCAGTGCTAGTCGGTCAGCGGGAGGTTTCAATGAGCAGTTCTTC.

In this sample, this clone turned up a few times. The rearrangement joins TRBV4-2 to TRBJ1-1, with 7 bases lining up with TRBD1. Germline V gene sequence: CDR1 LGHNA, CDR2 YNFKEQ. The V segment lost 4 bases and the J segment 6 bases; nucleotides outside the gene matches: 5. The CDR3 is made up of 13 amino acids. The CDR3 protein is CASSPKTGSEAFF. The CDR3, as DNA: TGTGCCAGCAGCCCTAAGACAGGGTCTGAAGCTTTCTTT.

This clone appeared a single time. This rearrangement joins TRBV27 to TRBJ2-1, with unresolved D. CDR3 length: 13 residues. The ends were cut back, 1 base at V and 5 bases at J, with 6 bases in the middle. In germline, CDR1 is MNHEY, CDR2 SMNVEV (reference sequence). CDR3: CASSLYQDNEQFF. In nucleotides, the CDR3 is TGTGCCAGCAGTTTATATCAGGACAATGAGCAGTTCTTC.

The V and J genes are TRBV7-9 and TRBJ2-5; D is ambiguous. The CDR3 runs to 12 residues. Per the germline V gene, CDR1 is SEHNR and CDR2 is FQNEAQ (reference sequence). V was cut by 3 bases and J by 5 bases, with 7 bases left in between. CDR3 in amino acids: CASSFPTETQYF. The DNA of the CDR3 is TGTGCCAGCAGCTTTCCTACGGAGACCCAGTACTTC.

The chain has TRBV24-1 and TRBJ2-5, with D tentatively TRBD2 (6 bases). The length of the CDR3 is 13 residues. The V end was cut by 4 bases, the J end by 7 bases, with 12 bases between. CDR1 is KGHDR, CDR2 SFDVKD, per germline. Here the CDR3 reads CATSEGGGRTQYF. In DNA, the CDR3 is TGTGCCACCAGTGAAGGAGGAGGGCGGACCCAGTACTTC.

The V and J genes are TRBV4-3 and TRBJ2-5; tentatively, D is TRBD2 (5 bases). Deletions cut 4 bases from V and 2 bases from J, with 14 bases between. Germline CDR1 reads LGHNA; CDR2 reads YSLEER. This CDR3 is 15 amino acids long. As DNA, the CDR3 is TGCGCCAGCAGCCTGGAGAAAAGCGGACAAGAGACCCAGTACTTC. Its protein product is CASSLEKSGQETQYF.

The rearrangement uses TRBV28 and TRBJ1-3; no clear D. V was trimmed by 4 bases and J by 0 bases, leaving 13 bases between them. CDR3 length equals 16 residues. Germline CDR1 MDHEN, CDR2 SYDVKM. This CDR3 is CASSSIGESSGNTIYF. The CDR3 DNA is TGTGCCAGCAGTTCCATTGGAGAGAGCTCTGGAAACACCATATATTTT.

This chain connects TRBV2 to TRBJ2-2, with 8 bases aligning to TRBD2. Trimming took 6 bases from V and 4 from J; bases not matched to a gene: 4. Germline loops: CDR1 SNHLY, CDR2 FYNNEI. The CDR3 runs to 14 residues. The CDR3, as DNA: TGTGCCAGCAGGCGGGGGGAGGCCACCGGGGAGCTGTTTTTT. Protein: CASRRGEATGELFF.

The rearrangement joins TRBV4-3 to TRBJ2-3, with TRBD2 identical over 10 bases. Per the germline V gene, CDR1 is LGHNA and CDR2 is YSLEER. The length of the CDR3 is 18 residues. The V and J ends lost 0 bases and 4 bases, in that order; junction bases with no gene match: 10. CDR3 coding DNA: TGCGCCAGCAGCCAAGATCGAGGAGCGGGAGGGCCCGCAGATACGCAGTATTTT. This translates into CASSQDRGAGGPADTQYF.

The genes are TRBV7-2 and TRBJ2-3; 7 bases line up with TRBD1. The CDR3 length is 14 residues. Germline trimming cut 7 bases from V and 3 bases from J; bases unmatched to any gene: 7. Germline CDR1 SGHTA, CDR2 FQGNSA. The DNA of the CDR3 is TGTGCCAGCAACCGACAGGGCTTGACAGATACGCAGTATTTT. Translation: CASNRQGLTDTQYF.

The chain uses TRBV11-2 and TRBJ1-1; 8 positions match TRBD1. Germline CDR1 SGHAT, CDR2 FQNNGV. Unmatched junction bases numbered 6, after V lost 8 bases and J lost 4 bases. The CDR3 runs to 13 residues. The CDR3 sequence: CASGRGQSTEAFF. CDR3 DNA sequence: TGTGCCAGCGGCAGGGGGCAGAGCACTGAAGCTTTCTTT.

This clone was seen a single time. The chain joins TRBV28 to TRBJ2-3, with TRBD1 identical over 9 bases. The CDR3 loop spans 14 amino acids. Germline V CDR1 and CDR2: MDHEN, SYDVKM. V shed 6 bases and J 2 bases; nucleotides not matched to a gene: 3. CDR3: CASSRDRATDTQYF. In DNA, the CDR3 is TGTGCCAGCAGCCGGGACAGGGCCACAGATACGCAGTATTTT.

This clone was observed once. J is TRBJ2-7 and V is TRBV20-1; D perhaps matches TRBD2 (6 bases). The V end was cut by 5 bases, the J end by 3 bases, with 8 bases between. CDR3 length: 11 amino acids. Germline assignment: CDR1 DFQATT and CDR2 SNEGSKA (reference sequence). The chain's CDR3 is CSAYSGYEQYF. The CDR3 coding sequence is TGCAGTGCTTATAGCGGCTACGAGCAGTACTTC.

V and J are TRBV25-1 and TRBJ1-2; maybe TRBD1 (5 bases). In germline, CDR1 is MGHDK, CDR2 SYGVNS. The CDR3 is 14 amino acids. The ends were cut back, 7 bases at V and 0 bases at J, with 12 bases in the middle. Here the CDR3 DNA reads TGTGCCAGCAATGGAAGGGGCTCTAACTATGGCTACACCTTC. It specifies CASNGRGSNYGYTF.

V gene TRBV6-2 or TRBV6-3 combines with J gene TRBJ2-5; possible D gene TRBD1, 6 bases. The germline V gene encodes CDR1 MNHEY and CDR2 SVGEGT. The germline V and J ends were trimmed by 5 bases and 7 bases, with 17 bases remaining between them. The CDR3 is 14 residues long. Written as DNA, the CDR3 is TGTGCCAGCAGTCCACAGGGCCCCCGGGGGACCCAGTACTTC. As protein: CASSPQGPRGTQYF.

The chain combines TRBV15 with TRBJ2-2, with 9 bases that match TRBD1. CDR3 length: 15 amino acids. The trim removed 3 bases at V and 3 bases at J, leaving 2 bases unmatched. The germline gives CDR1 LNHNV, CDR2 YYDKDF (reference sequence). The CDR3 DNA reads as TGTGCCACCAGCAGCCGGGACAGGGACACCGGGGAGCTGTTTTTT. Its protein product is CATSSRDRDTGELFF.

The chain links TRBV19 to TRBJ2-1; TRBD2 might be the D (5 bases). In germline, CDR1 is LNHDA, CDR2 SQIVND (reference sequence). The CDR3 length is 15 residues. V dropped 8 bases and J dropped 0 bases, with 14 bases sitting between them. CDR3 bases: TGTGCCAGTTCCGGGATCGAAAGCTCCTACAATGAGCAGTTCTTC. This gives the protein CASSGIESSYNEQFF.

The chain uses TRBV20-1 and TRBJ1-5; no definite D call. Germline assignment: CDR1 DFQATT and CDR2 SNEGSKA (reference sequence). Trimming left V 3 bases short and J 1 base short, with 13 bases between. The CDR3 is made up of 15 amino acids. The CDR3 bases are TGCAGTGCTAGTTTTTTAGGCGGCAGCAATCAGCCCCAGCATTTT. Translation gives CSASFLGGSNQPQHF.

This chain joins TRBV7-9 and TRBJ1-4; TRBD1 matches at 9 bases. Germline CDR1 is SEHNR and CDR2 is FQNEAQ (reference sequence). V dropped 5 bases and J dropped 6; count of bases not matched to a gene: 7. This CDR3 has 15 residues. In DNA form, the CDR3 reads TGTGCCAGCAGCCCCTCCGGGACAGGGCATGAAAAACTGTTTTTT. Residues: CASSPSGTGHEKLFF.

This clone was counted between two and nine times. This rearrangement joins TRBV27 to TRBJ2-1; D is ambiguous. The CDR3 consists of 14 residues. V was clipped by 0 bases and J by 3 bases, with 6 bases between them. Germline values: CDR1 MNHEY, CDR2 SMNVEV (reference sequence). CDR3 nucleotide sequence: TGTGCCAGCAGTTTATCCAGAAGCTACAATGAGCAGTTCTTC. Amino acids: CASSLSRSYNEQFF.

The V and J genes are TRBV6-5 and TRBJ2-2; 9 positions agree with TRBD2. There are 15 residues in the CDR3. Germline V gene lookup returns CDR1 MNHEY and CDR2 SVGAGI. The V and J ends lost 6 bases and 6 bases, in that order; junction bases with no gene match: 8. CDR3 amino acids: CASRPQRTSAGELFF. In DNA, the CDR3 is TGTGCCAGCAGACCCCAAAGGACTAGCGCCGGGGAGCTGTTTTTT.

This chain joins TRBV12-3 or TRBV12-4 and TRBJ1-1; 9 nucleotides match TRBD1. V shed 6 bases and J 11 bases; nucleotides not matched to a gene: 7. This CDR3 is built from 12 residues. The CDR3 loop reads CASSPGQGTAFF. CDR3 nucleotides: TGTGCCAGCAGCCCGGGACAGGGTACGGCTTTCTTT.

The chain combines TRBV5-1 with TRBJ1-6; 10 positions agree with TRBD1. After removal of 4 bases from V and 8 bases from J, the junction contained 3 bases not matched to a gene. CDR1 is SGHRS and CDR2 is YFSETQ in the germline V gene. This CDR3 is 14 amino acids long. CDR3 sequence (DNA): TGCGCCAGCAGCGACAGGGGGCGCGATTCACCCCTCCACTTT. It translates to CASSDRGRDSPLHF.

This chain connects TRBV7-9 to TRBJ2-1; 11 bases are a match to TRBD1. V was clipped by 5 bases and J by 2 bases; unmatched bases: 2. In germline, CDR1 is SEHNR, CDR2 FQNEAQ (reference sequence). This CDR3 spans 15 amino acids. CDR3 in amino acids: CASSRTGGPYNEQFF. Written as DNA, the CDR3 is TGTGCCAGCAGCCGGACAGGGGGCCCCTACAATGAGCAGTTCTTC. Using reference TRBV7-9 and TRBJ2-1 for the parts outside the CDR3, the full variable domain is DTGVSQNPRHKITKRGQNVTFRCDPISEHNRLYWYRQTLGQGPEFLTYFQNEAQLEKSRLLSDRFSAERPKGSFSTLEIQRTEQGDSAMYLCASSRTGGPYNEQFFGPGTRLTVL.